Each of the 5 T cell receptor beta chains below was sequenced from the same sample in a study of T cell repertoires in cytomegalovirus infection. TCRdb called the reads again in MiXCR, with one record for every CDR3 protein. The sample consists of more than 500,000 distinct CDR3 sequences, approximately 15% of them appearing once. Material for sequencing was CD8+ T cells from PBMCs. These receptors came from a human donor in good health (CMV status not recorded). Some clones in this sample may be carry-over from other donors' samples.

The rearrangement joins TRBV6-1 to TRBJ2-7; 7 bases align to TRBD1. CDR1 is MNHNS and CDR2 is SASEGT in the germline V gene. CDR3 length: 15 residues. Trimming at V came to 5 bases and at J to 2 bases, leaving 9 bases not matched to a gene. CDR3 in amino acids: CASSTIGTAPYEQYF. For the CDR3, the DNA is TGTGCCAGCAGTACTATCGGGACAGCCCCCTACGAGCAGTACTTC.

This clonotype occurred many times. This CDR3 reads CASSPRPMSYEQYF. The DNA for the CDR3 is TGTGCCAGCAGCCCAAGGCCTATGTCCTACGAGCAGTACTTC. The chain is built from TRBV7-2 and TRBJ2-7; D remains ambiguous. V lost 5 bases and J lost 1, with 12 bases in between. CDR3 size: 14 residues. In germline, CDR1 is SGHTA, CDR2 FQGNSA.

This clonotype has ten or more counts. The chain carries TRBV20-1 and TRBJ2-7, with 11 bases fitting TRBD2. The CDR3 runs to 17 residues. Germline assignment: CDR1 DFQATT and CDR2 SNEGSKA (reference sequence). V shed 1 base, J shed 0 bases, and the junction held 8 bases outside the gene matches. The CDR3: CSARGASGGPSSYEQYF. The CDR3 DNA reads as TGCAGTGCTAGAGGAGCTAGCGGGGGGCCAAGCTCCTACGAGCAGTACTTC.

Only a few counts were recorded for this clonotype. The chain uses TRBV7-6 and TRBJ2-7; the D gene could be TRBD1 or TRBD2 (6 bases each). Looked up from germline, CDR1 is SGHVS and CDR2 is FNYEAQ. The V end was cut by 1 base, the J end by 4 bases, with 14 bases between. The CDR3 contains 15 residues. The CDR3 sequence: CASSLEGGTIYEQYF. The CDR3 DNA reads TGTGCCAGCAGCTTAGAAGGGGGGACGATTTACGAGCAGTACTTC.

This clonotype came up a few times. The CDR3 sequence is CASSHRDRGLTNEKLFF. In DNA form, the CDR3 reads TGTGCCAGCAGTCACCGGGACAGGGGGCTAACTAATGAAAAACTGTTTTTT. The rearrangement links TRBV6-6 to TRBJ1-4; 12 bases line up with TRBD1. The junction had 5 bases not matched to a gene; V was cut back by 5 bases and J by 1 base. CDR3 length: 17 amino acids. From germline, CDR1 is MNHNY and CDR2 SVGAGI (reference sequence).